This T cell receptor beta chain comes out of a study of OX40 agonist ivuxolimab in advanced cancers. With respect to the entire study: Ivuxolimab was an agonistic, fully human IgG2 monoclonal antibody directed against OX40 (CD134), a costimulatory receptor. The paper describes the monotherapy dose-escalation part (N = 52 patients) of the phase I trial of ivuxolimab. In the dose-escalation cohort, 65% to 85% of patients were male, and the mean age was approximately 60 years with a range of roughly 23 to 79. Intravenous ivuxolimab was administered to patients every 2 weeks at six dose levels: 0.01, 0.1, 0.3, 1.5, 3 and 10 mg/kg. Patients were allowed to have had prior anti-PD-1, anti-PD-L1 or anti-CTLA-4 therapy, and 40% of the dose-escalation patients had been treated with checkpoint inhibitors. Of the approximately 54 patients in dose escalation, about 19 had hepatocellular carcinoma, some 15 had melanoma, 9 had renal cell carcinoma and 9 had head and neck cancer. The purpose of peripheral TCRbeta sequencing was to test whether ivuxolimab changed TCR sequence diversity and led to clonal T-cell expansion. Three dose-escalation patients achieved partial responses, one with hepatocellular carcinoma and two with cutaneous melanoma. General study outcomes and caveats: Low levels of normalized T-cell clonal expansion were also shown by some nonresponding patients. Partial responders in the 0.1-3.0 mg/kg groups had among the lowest normalized peripheral clonal expansion, especially among CD8+ T cells. The antigen specificity of the clonally expanded peripheral T cells was not determined. After ivuxolimab, more expanded clones were found on average in CD8+ T cells than in CD4+ T cells. At doses of 0.1 to 3.0 mg/kg, clonal expansion of both CD4+ and CD8+ T cells in blood was seen between baseline and week 6.

For sequencing of the TCRbeta CDR3 region, genomic DNA was extracted from the sorted cells. The immunoSEQ Assay was used for sequencing of TCRbeta CDR3 regions. The source is immuneACCESS, and TCRdb retained only in-frame sequences with V and J called. Part of the clones is not carried over; for the studies checked, unresolved V genes explain less than half of this, and the remainder is unexplained. This sample has around 92,000 clones in its table, and roughly 94% of those were observed once. The ten largest account for less than 0.2% of the sample. Patients with a history of autoimmune disease or receiving systemic immunosuppression were excluded from the trial. Peripheral blood for TCR sequencing was collected from all dose cohorts at baseline, on cycle 4 day 1, and on cycle 7 day 1. The samples were drawn from a first-in-human, open-label, multicenter phase I dose-escalation trial of ivuxolimab. Adults with locally advanced or metastatic melanoma, renal cell, hepatocellular, or head and neck squamous cell carcinoma were enrolled in the trial. Before TCR sequencing, CD4+ and CD8+ T cells were separately sorted from peripheral blood.

CDR1 and CDR2, looked up from the germline V gene, are SGHAT and FQNNGV. A distance of 11 bases separates the germline ends of V and J, which lose 5 bases and 4 bases respectively. The CDR3, cysteine through phenylalanine, is 13 amino acids long. The read is trimmed to its CDR3 DNA, 39 bases read in frame from base 1. Notes on this clone: It has no known antigen specificity. No much larger clone is present one base from it, and per-base qualities are unavailable.

The chain uses TRBV11-2 and TRBJ1-1; there is no confident call for the D gene. The sample was CD4+ or CD8+ T cells sorted from blood, taken in a trial of the OX40 agonist ivuxolimab. The receptor's source is an adult with an advanced solid tumor such as melanoma, head and neck, liver or kidney cancer. The DNA sequence is given as TGTGCCAGCAGCATCACTACGAGCACTGAAGCTTTCTTT. It codes for CASSITTSTEAFF.